This T cell receptor (beta chain) was found in a study of cytomegalovirus exposure and HLA in healthy donors. V lost 2 bases, J lost 2 bases, and 12 bases lay in between. Germline loops: CDR1 LNHNV, CDR2 YYDKDF (reference sequence). This CDR3 is 15 amino acids long. Amplification used 60 Vbeta primers and 13 Jbeta primers. Measured with immunoSEQ multiplex PCR; TCRdb has only the in-frame clones, and not every one. Among around 150,000 clones listed, 76% were seen once. V and J are TRBV15 and TRBJ1-2; D not certain. Sequenced: PBMCs. This TCR derives from a man aged 35 to 55 in good health and CMV-seronegative. CDR3 residues: CATSRRKTANYGYTF. Here the CDR3 DNA reads TGTGCCACCAGCAGAAGAAAAACAGCCAACTATGGCTACACCTTC.